A selection of T cell receptor beta chains follows, all from one sample in a study of post-analysis software for immune sequencing data. TCRdb re-derived calls from the PCR reads in MiXCR, one entry per CDR3 protein. The sample has under 650,000 distinct CDR3 sequences, around 47% seen once. Sequenced sample: blood. The source is a girl aged 10-17 years with multiple sclerosis. CDR3s include the opening cysteine and the closing phenylalanine or tryptophan. The D gene is left open where the match is weak. Clone sizes are given selectively: once, few, many, or a class where the clone is expanded.

j_call v_call clone_size d_call cdr3_length cdr3_nt cdr3_aa
TRBJ2-7 TRBV7-2 NA NA 13 TGTGCCAGCAGCTTAACGGAGAACTACGAGCACTACTTC CASSLTENYEHYF
TRBJ2-7 TRBV4-1 NA NA 13 TGCGCCAGCAGCCAACCGGTCACCTCCGAGCAGTACTTC CASSQPVTSEQYF
TRBJ2-7 TRBV5-1 few NA 14 TGCGCCAGCCGGCCGACGGGGTCCGCCTACGAGCAGTACTTC CASRPTGSAYEQYF
TRBJ1-2 TRBV20-1 NA NA 15 TGCAGTGCTAGAGGACGACCGCTCGCTGGGGATGGCTACACCTTC CSARGRPLAGDGYTF
TRBJ2-7 TRBV20-1 NA NA 14 TGCAGTGCTAGTCTGGGGTCTCGAGCCTACGAGCAGTACTTC CSASLGSRAYEQYF
TRBJ1-5 TRBV7-2 NA NA 14 TGTGCCAGCAGCTTCGAATTAGGGCGTCAGCCCCAGCATTTT CASSFELGRQPQHF
TRBJ2-7 TRBV20-1 NA TRBD2 16 TGCAGTGCTAGAGGGCTAGCGGGATTCAACTCCTACGAGCAGTACTTC CSARGLAGFNSYEQYF
TRBJ2-7 TRBV4-1 few NA 15 TGCGCCAGCAGCCAATCGAGTAATTCGGATTACGAGCAGTACTTC CASSQSSNSDYEQYF
TRBJ2-1 TRBV14 NA NA 14 TGTGCCAGCAGCCAAGAGTGGGTGGTTAGTGTGCAGTTCTTC CASSQEWVVSVQFF
TRBJ2-3 TRBV4-1 few TRBD1 15 TGCGCCAGCAGCCAAGGGGACAGGGACTCAGATACGCAGTATTTT CASSQGDRDSDTQYF
TRBJ2-5 TRBV7-2 few NA 15 TGTGCCAGCAGCCCCCGGGGAGGAGGTGGAGAGACCCAGTACTTC CASSPRGGGGETQYF
TRBJ1-2 TRBV7-9 NA NA 14 TGTGCCAGCAGCCTTCGACCGGGGATCTATGGCTACACCTTC CASSLRPGIYGYTF
TRBJ2-5 TRBV5-5 NA NA 18 TGTGCCAGCAGCCCTGGAGGGGGGCAGGGGCCCGTGGTAGAGACCCAGTACTTC CASSPGGGQGPVVETQYF
TRBJ1-1 TRBV6-4 NA TRBD1 16 TGTGCCAGCAGTGACACTCGGGACAGGGGGCCCACTGAAGCTTTCTTT CASSDTRDRGPTEAFF
TRBJ1-1 TRBV12-3/TRBV12-4 NA NA 13 TGTGCCAGCAGTTTAGCCGGTGCGGGGCTGGCTTTCTTT CASSLAGAGLAFF
TRBJ2-7 TRBV10-3 few NA 14 TGTGCCATATCCGCCGGGACCCCGGCCCACGAGCAGTACTTC CAISAGTPAHEQYF
TRBJ2-1 TRBV24-1 few NA 19 TGTGCCACCAGTGACCTTGGCATGGGACGGGGGGCTCGTCCCAATGAGCAGTTCTTC CATSDLGMGRGARPNEQFF
TRBJ2-1 TRBV5-1 NA TRBD2 21 TGCGCCAGCAGCTTGGCCGCCGGGACTAGCGGGAGAGGAGTACTTGACAATGAGCAGTTCTTC CASSLAAGTSGRGVLDNEQFF
TRBJ2-7 TRBV11-3 NA NA 13 TGTGCCAGCACAGGGACTCTCTCCTACGAGCAGTACTTC CASTGTLSYEQYF
TRBJ2-5 TRBV4-1 few NA 16 TGCGCCAGCAGCCAGGTATTCGGGACACACCAAGAGACCCAGTACTTC CASSQVFGTHQETQYF
TRBJ2-3 TRBV20-1 few TRBD2 16 TGCAGTGCAAGGTCCCAGCGGGGGGGCCGCATAGATACGCAGTATTTT CSARSQRGGRIDTQYF
TRBJ2-1 TRBV29-1 NA NA 13 TGCAGCGGAGATTCGAGCTCCTACAATGAGCAGTTCTTC CSGDSSSYNEQFF
TRBJ2-7 TRBV7-2 few NA 14 TGTGCCAGCAGCTTAAGCCCGGGAGTGTACGAGCAGTACTTC CASSLSPGVYEQYF
TRBJ2-5 TRBV11-1 NA NA 13 TGTGCCAGCAGCTGGAAAGGTCCCGAGACCCAGTACTTC CASSWKGPETQYF
TRBJ2-5 TRBV4-1 few NA 16 TGCGCCAGCAGCCCCGGGAGAGTGGGGGCGAGAGAGACCCAGTACTTC CASSPGRVGARETQYF
TRBJ1-1 TRBV5-1 NA TRBD1 13 TGCGCCAGCAGCTTGTCAGGGGGCAAGTTAGCTTTCTTT CASSLSGGKLAFF
TRBJ1-1 TRBV5-5 NA NA 15 TGTGCCAGCAGCTTGGCGTTCCAGGGAGGACTCGGAGCTTTCTTT CASSLAFQGGLGAFF
TRBJ1-2 TRBV7-3 NA NA 17 TGTGCCAGCAGCTTAAGCCCCGGGGTCCGAGGCGAATATGGCTACACCTTC CASSLSPGVRGEYGYTF
TRBJ2-5 TRBV5-6 NA TRBD1 16 TGTGCCAGCAGATCCCGGGACAGGGGGTCGAGGCAGACCCAGTACTTC CASRSRDRGSRQTQYF
TRBJ2-7 TRBV4-2 NA NA 15 TGTGCCAGCAGCCAAGTCGGGACGGACCGCCACGAGCAGTACTTC CASSQVGTDRHEQYF
TRBJ2-1 TRBV20-1 NA NA 14 TGCAGTGCTAGGGACTCTCCCCCGAGAGGTGAGCAGTTCTTC CSARDSPPRGEQFF
TRBJ2-1 TRBV12-3/TRBV12-4 NA NA 14 TGTGCCAGCAGTTTCAGCTTGACCTACAATGAGCAGTTCTTC CASSFSLTYNEQFF
TRBJ2-7 TRBV9 NA NA 15 TGTGCCAGCAGCGCGGGACCACAGGGTTGGTACGAGCAGTACTTC CASSAGPQGWYEQYF
TRBJ1-1 TRBV20-1 NA TRBD1 14 TGCAGTGCTAGAGAGGACAGGGGGAACACCGAAGCTTTCTTT CSAREDRGNTEAFF
TRBJ1-2 TRBV5-1 NA TRBD1 16 TGCGCCAGCAGCTTGGTGACAGGGCCGGCTAACTATGGCTACACCTTC CASSLVTGPANYGYTF
TRBJ2-5 TRBV5-6 NA TRBD1 13 TGTGCCAGCAGCGCCCGGACAGGAGAGACCCAGTACTTC CASSARTGETQYF
TRBJ2-5 TRBV2 few TRBD1 14 TGTGCCAGCACTCGATCACAGGGGGAGGAGACCCAGTACTTC CASTRSQGEETQYF
TRBJ2-7 TRBV7-2 NA TRBD1 16 TGTGCCAGCAGCTTAGTGGGGACAGGGCAAGCCTACGAGCAGTACTTC CASSLVGTGQAYEQYF
TRBJ2-1 TRBV5-1 NA NA 15 TGCGCCAGCATTGCAGGGGGGGCATCCTACAATGAGCAGTTCTTC CASIAGGASYNEQFF
TRBJ1-6 TRBV12-3/TRBV12-4 NA NA 18 TGTGCCAGCAGTCCCGGGGCACAATTTAGCCCCTATAATTCACCCCTCCACTTT CASSPGAQFSPYNSPLHF
TRBJ2-7 TRBV12-3/TRBV12-4 few NA 17 TGTGCCAGCAGTCTGTCACCTTACGGTACCGGCCACGGTGAGCAGTACTTC CASSLSPYGTGHGEQYF
TRBJ2-7 TRBV7-9 NA NA 12 TGTGCCACTGGAGGGGACCTAGACGGGCAGTACTTC CATGGDLDGQYF